One and the same sample provided the 23 T cell receptor beta chains below, sequenced in a study of blood T cell repertoires in COVID-19. TCRdb keeps only in-frame clones here, not all; method: immunoSEQ multiplex PCR. The table lists about 240,000 clones, 82% of them singletons. The sequenced material came from peripheral blood. The receptors here all came from a woman of 80 years or more with COVID-19, enrolled during active disease.

The chain combines TRBV27 with TRBJ2-6; 9 bases are a match to TRBD2. The CDR3 runs to 16 residues. The J segment lost 1 base and the V segment lost 8 bases, leaving 6 bases of the junction unmatched. The V gene's germline CDR1 is MNHEY and CDR2 SMNVEV (reference sequence). This chain's CDR3 is CASGDLAGSGANVLTF. The CDR3 DNA reads as TGTGCCAGCGGTGACCTAGCGGGGTCTGGGGCCAACGTCCTGACTTTC.

The CDR3: CASSLGQINQPQHF. The CDR3 nucleotides are TGTGCCAGCAGCTTAGGACAGATTAATCAGCCCCAGCATTTT. V gene TRBV5-6 combines with J gene TRBJ1-5; D may be TRBD1 (6 bases). Looked up from germline, CDR1 is SGHDT and CDR2 is YYEEEE. V was pared by 2 bases and J by 4 bases, with 10 bases between. CDR3 length: 14 amino acids.

The rearrangement links TRBV27 to TRBJ1-6, with D uncertain. The CDR3 extends over 14 amino acids. V lost 0 bases to trimming and J lost 7 bases, with 7 bases between them. Per germline, CDR1 MNHEY and CDR2 SMNVEV (reference sequence). CDR3 sequence (DNA): TGTGCCAGCAGTTTATCAGTGGGCAATTCACCCCTCCACTTT. This encodes CASSLSVGNSPLHF.

This chain links TRBV30 with TRBJ1-6, with TRBD1 matching 9 bases. V was clipped by 4 bases and J by 10 bases; unmatched bases: 5. The germline CDR1 and CDR2 sequences are GTSNPN and SVGIG (reference sequence). This CDR3 has 13 residues. CDR3 amino acids: CAWTRDRASPLHF. Written as DNA, the CDR3 is TGTGCCTGGACCCGGGACAGGGCCTCACCCCTCCACTTT.

The rearrangement uses TRBV2 and TRBJ1-1, with D unresolved. Deletions cut 7 bases from V and 2 bases from J, with 11 bases between. The CDR3 loop spans 13 amino acids. Per germline, CDR1 SNHLY and CDR2 FYNNEI. The CDR3 DNA reads TGTGCCAGCAACCCGCAGATTAACACTGAAGCTTTCTTT. As protein: CASNPQINTEAFF. The variable domain in full, with the rest retrieved from reference TRBV2 and TRBJ1-1, is EPEVTQTPSHQVTQMGQEVILRCVPISNHLYFYWYRQILGQKVEFLVSFYNNEISEKSEIFDDQFSVERPDGSNFTLKIRSTKLEDSAMYFCASNPQINTEAFFGQGTRLTVV.

The chain has TRBV30 and TRBJ1-2; D is perhaps TRBD1 (5 bases). CDR3 length: 20 residues. V was clipped by 0 bases and J by 5 bases, with 31 bases between them. Germline V lookup: CDR1 GTSNPN, CDR2 SVGIG (reference sequence). DNA for the CDR3: TGTGCCTGGAGTGTACATGGGTGGAGGGAAGGGGCTAAATCCCCATATGGCTACACCTTC. Translated: CAWSVHGWREGAKSPYGYTF.

V gene TRBV5-6 combines with J gene TRBJ1-5; no firm D call. Germline loops: CDR1 SGHDT, CDR2 YYEEEE. Trimming took 0 bases from V and 7 from J, leaving 5 bases between them. The CDR3 spans 12 residues. CDR3 sequence: CASSLAQQPQHF. CDR3 DNA: TGTGCCAGCAGCTTGGCGCAGCAGCCCCAGCATTTT.

V gene TRBV29-1 combines with J gene TRBJ2-7, with D possibly TRBD2 on 5 matching bases. This CDR3 region has 11 residues. Trimming took off 5 bases at V and 6 bases at J, with 11 bases between the two ends. Germline CDR1 reads SQVTM; CDR2 reads ANQGSEA. In DNA, the CDR3 is TGCAGCGTTCGAAGGGAGTTCGAGCAGTACTTC. Its protein is CSVRREFEQYF.

The chain carries TRBV7-9 and TRBJ1-3; D is perhaps TRBD1 (5 bases). This CDR3 is 16 amino acids long. Trimming took 6 bases from V and 0 from J, leaving 15 bases between them. The germline V gene has CDR1 SEHNR and CDR2 FQNEAQ (reference sequence). CDR3 region: CASSSRTRTSGNTIYF. The DNA of the CDR3 is TGTGCCAGCAGTTCACGGACACGGACCTCTGGAAACACCATATATTTT.

The CDR3 sequence: CASSPQGGNSYNEQFF. The CDR3 DNA reads TGCGCCAGCAGCCCCCAGGGCGGTAACTCCTACAATGAGCAGTTCTTC. The V gene is TRBV4-1, the J gene TRBJ2-1, with D possibly matching TRBD1 (5 bases). The CDR3 runs 16 residues. CDR1 and CDR2 from the germline V gene are MGHRA and YSYEKL. Between the trimmed V and J ends, which lost 4 bases and 0 bases, there was a span of 13 bases.

This clone was seen only once. V usage is TRBV24-1 and J usage is TRBJ2-3; the D gene is possibly TRBD2 (5 bases). Germline CDR1 is KGHDR and CDR2 is SFDVKD. The V gene lost 4 bases and the J gene lost 2 bases, with 15 bases spanning the gap. The CDR3 is 16 residues long. The CDR3 loop is CATSEGRARATDTQYF. The CDR3 nucleotides are TGTGCCACCAGTGAAGGGCGGGCCCGAGCCACAGATACGCAGTATTTT.

The chain uses TRBV6-6 and TRBJ1-3, with 10 bases that match TRBD1. Germline CDR1 reads MNHNY; CDR2 reads SVGAGI (reference sequence). The CDR3 runs 15 residues. V trimming: 6 bases; J trimming: 3 bases; junction bases outside the gene matches: 5. The CDR3 spells CASSRQGADGNTIYF. Here the CDR3 DNA reads TGTGCCAGCAGCAGACAGGGGGCGGATGGAAACACCATATATTTT.

This sequence joins TRBV25-1 and TRBJ1-2, with 9 bases matching TRBD1. CDR3 length: 17 amino acids. The germline gives CDR1 MGHDK, CDR2 SYGVNS. V was clipped by 4 bases and J by 4 bases; unmatched bases: 13. CDR3 in amino acids: CASSAPGQGFLVYGYTF. The DNA for the CDR3 is TGTGCCAGCAGTGCCCCGGGACAGGGTTTTCTCGTCTATGGCTACACCTTC.

V gene TRBV10-1 combines with J gene TRBJ2-1, with D possibly matching TRBD2 (6 bases). The CDR3 has 18 amino acids. Trimming shortened V by 0 bases and J by 6 bases, and 21 bases separated the two germline ends. Per germline, CDR1 WNHNN and CDR2 SYGVQD (reference sequence). As DNA, the CDR3 is TGCGCCAGCAGTGAGTCTCGGAGCGGGTCCCGAATCTTCAATGAGCAGTTCTTC. It specifies CASSESRSGSRIFNEQFF.

This sequence joins TRBV29-1 and TRBJ2-7; 8 positions match TRBD2. CDR3 length equals 13 residues. The germline gives CDR1 SQVTM, CDR2 ANQGSEA. After removal of 4 bases from V and 6 bases from J, the junction contained 8 bases not matched to a gene. CDR3 amino acids: CSVVGLAGSEQYF. In DNA form, the CDR3 reads TGCAGCGTTGTCGGGCTAGCGGGCTCCGAGCAGTACTTC.

This clone has just a few counts. V is TRBV20-1 and J is TRBJ1-1; D perhaps matches TRBD1 (6 bases). The CDR3 is 15 residues long. CDR1 and CDR2 (germline): DFQATT, SNEGSKA (reference sequence). V was cut by 3 bases and J by 0 bases, with 14 bases left in between. Written as DNA, the CDR3 is TGCAGTGCTAGTCGGGGGGCGCGGATGAACACTGAAGCTTTCTTT. It codes for CSASRGARMNTEAFF.

This chain joins TRBV11-2 and TRBJ2-1, with 14 positions matching TRBD2. The CDR3 covers 16 residues. In germline, CDR1 is SGHAT, CDR2 FQNNGV. The junction had 7 bases not matched to a gene; V was cut back by 3 bases and J by 9 bases. The CDR3 is CASSLTRLAGGSEQFF. For the CDR3, the DNA is TGTGCCAGCAGCTTGACAAGACTAGCGGGGGGGTCTGAGCAGTTCTTC. Together with reference TRBV11-2 and TRBJ2-1, the CDR3 gives the full variable domain: EAGVAQSPRYKIIEKRQSVAFWCNPISGHATLYWYQQILGQGPKLLIQFQNNGVVDDSQLPKDRFSAERLKGVDSTLKIQPAKLEDSAVYLCASSLTRLAGGSEQFFGPGTRLTVL.

The chain is built from TRBV4-3 and TRBJ1-2, with TRBD1 identical over 7 bases. This CDR3 comprises 15 residues. Germline CDR1 reads LGHNA; CDR2 reads YSLEER. Losses at the gene ends were 0 bases for V and 3 bases for J; bases not matched to a gene: 4. CDR3 protein: CASSQDLDRHYGYTF. CDR3 DNA sequence: TGCGCCAGCAGCCAAGATTTGGACAGGCACTATGGCTACACCTTC.

J is TRBJ1-2 and V is TRBV2; D might be TRBD1 (6 bases). Germline lookup yields CDR1 SNHLY and CDR2 FYNNEI. With 11 bases removed from V and 4 bases from J, the gap between germline ends came to 14 bases. The length of the CDR3 is 12 residues. The CDR3 loop is CARTDRVYGYTF. The CDR3 bases are TGTGCCCGGACGGACAGAGTCTATGGCTACACCTTC.

This clone turned up a few times. The rearrangement uses TRBV18 and TRBJ1-5, with a possible D match to TRBD1 (5 bases). Germline CDR1 and CDR2: KGHSH and LQKENI. Trimming cost V 4 bases and J 9 bases, with 10 bases left between them. This CDR3 comprises 12 residues. The CDR3 sequence: CASSLVGGPQHF. CDR3 coding DNA: TGTGCCAGCTCACTAGTGGGGGGGCCCCAGCATTTT.

The chain joins TRBV9 to TRBJ2-3; 7 bases line up with TRBD2. J lost 5 bases, V lost 2 bases, and 8 bases had no gene match. Germline V gene lookup returns CDR1 SGDLS and CDR2 YYNGEE. The CDR3 is 15 residues long. CDR3 DNA: TGTGCCAGCAGCGTTTCGGCGGGAGAGGTAGATACGCAGTATTTT. Translation gives CASSVSAGEVDTQYF.

The J gene is TRBJ1-5, the V gene TRBV12-3 or TRBV12-4; D might be TRBD1 (5 bases). This CDR3 contains 13 residues. Deletions cut 3 bases from V and 7 bases from J, with 10 bases between. CDR3 coding DNA: TGTGCCAGCAGTTTTGCGGGGGACCAGCCCCAGCATTTT. Translated, it gives CASSFAGDQPQHF.

This clone came up a few times. The chain uses TRBV18 and TRBJ2-3, with D possibly TRBD1 on 5 matching bases. V was pared by 3 bases and J by 2 bases, with 12 bases between. The CDR3 runs to 15 residues. In germline, CDR1 is KGHSH, CDR2 LQKENI. The DNA of the CDR3 is TGTGCCAGCTCACCGCGTGCGGACACCACAGATACGCAGTATTTT. It specifies CASSPRADTTDTQYF.